Given below is one TCR beta chain in context. This specimen belongs to a study of blood T cell repertoires in COVID-19. TCRdb keeps only in-frame clones here, not all; method: immunoSEQ multiplex PCR. Of 80,000 to 100,000 clones listed, about 85% are singletons. The trim removed 1 base at V and 5 bases at J, leaving 8 bases unmatched. The germline V gene has CDR1 MGHRA and CDR2 YSYEKL. The CDR3 extends over 17 amino acids. The V and J genes are TRBV4-1 and TRBJ2-2; 9 positions match TRBD2. The clonotype comes from a man in his fifties or sixties with acute or convalescent COVID-19. The sample consisted of peripheral blood. The CDR3 DNA follows: TGCGCCAGCAGCCAAGGAGTAGCGGGAGTTTATACCGGGGAGCTGTTTTTT. Encoded protein: CASSQGVAGVYTGELFF.